Listed below are T cell receptor beta chains from one sample, sequenced in a study of beta chain features in type 1 diabetes. Generated by immunoSEQ multiplex PCR, the TCRdb table keeps only in-frame clones and is missing some. Of about 150,000 clones listed, 8.5% to 14% are singletons. The sequencing input was central memory CD4+ T cells from blood. The receptor set was obtained from a man aged 18 to 29 in good health. Both conserved end residues are trimmed from each CDR3. Rows may omit the clone size; those that give it use once, few, many or a size class.

v_call: TRBV4-2
j_call: TRBJ2-7
clone_size: -
cdr3_aa: ASSQEDQRGYPTKQY

v_call: TRBV5-1
j_call: TRBJ2-5
clone_size: few
cdr3_aa: ASSLILAGGQGETQY

v_call: TRBV7-2
j_call: TRBJ2-1
clone_size: -
cdr3_aa: ASSLATASYNEQF

v_call: TRBV7-2
j_call: TRBJ2-5
clone_size: few
cdr3_aa: ASREGGETQY

v_call: TRBV4-3
j_call: TRBJ2-1
clone_size: -
cdr3_aa: ASSQVGSGRMYNEQF

v_call: TRBV7-3
j_call: TRBJ1-1
clone_size: few
cdr3_aa: ASSQSNKDTEAF

v_call: TRBV30
j_call: TRBJ2-4
clone_size: once
cdr3_aa: AWSVASGGAGKNIQY

v_call: TRBV7-2
j_call: TRBJ2-1
clone_size: once
cdr3_aa: ASSPQLRRQYNEQF

v_call: TRBV15
j_call: TRBJ1-5
clone_size: -
cdr3_aa: ATSSTGQGAYSNQPQH

v_call: TRBV5-4
j_call: TRBJ2-1
clone_size: -
cdr3_aa: ASSLGGSGAYNEQF

v_call: TRBV7-8
j_call: TRBJ2-3
clone_size: few
cdr3_aa: ASSLTRKDTQY

v_call: TRBV7-3
j_call: TRBJ2-1
clone_size: few
cdr3_aa: ASSFQGAKANEQF

v_call: TRBV7-2
j_call: TRBJ2-1
clone_size: few
cdr3_aa: ASIRGTSYNEQF

v_call: TRBV19
j_call: TRBJ1-1
clone_size: few
cdr3_aa: ASGRETVGEAF

v_call: TRBV6-1
j_call: TRBJ2-3
clone_size: -
cdr3_aa: ASSRQDRTDTQY

v_call: TRBV29-1
j_call: TRBJ2-6
clone_size: few
cdr3_aa: SVRGAGSSGANVLT

v_call: TRBV13
j_call: TRBJ2-7
clone_size: -
cdr3_aa: ASSRQGGYEQY

v_call: TRBV4-3
j_call: TRBJ1-6
clone_size: many
cdr3_aa: ASSLRADNSPLH

v_call: TRBV7-2
j_call: TRBJ1-2
clone_size: -
cdr3_aa: ASSQKGGGVTGYT

v_call: TRBV4-2
j_call: TRBJ2-6
clone_size: -
cdr3_aa: ASSATGSGANVLT

v_call: TRBV4-2
j_call: TRBJ2-3
clone_size: -
cdr3_aa: ASSQDPGASTQY

v_call: TRBV6-1
j_call: TRBJ1-4
clone_size: -
cdr3_aa: ASSEAPGGQSNEKLF

v_call: TRBV28
j_call: TRBJ2-1
clone_size: few
cdr3_aa: ASIRGLVGYNEQF

v_call: TRBV7-9
j_call: TRBJ2-2
clone_size: -
cdr3_aa: ASSSFGELF

v_call: TRBV28
j_call: TRBJ2-1
clone_size: -
cdr3_aa: ASIGAPYNEQF

v_call: TRBV6-5
j_call: TRBJ2-5
clone_size: few
cdr3_aa: ASSYSLRAQETQY

v_call: TRBV29-1
j_call: TRBJ1-1
clone_size: few
cdr3_aa: SVEVAALLNTEAF

v_call: TRBV29-1
j_call: TRBJ2-7
clone_size: few
cdr3_aa: SGSSVGTYEQY

v_call: TRBV27
j_call: TRBJ1-1
clone_size: -
cdr3_aa: ASSLSVPGRKNTEAF

v_call: TRBV11-2
j_call: TRBJ1-4
clone_size: -
cdr3_aa: ASSLDRGLF

v_call: TRBV10-3
j_call: TRBJ2-1
clone_size: -
cdr3_aa: AISGTGPTYNEQF

v_call: TRBV7-9
j_call: TRBJ2-3
clone_size: -
cdr3_aa: ASSPGSTDTQY

v_call: TRBV9
j_call: TRBJ2-5
clone_size: few
cdr3_aa: ASSVGSAGRGQETQY